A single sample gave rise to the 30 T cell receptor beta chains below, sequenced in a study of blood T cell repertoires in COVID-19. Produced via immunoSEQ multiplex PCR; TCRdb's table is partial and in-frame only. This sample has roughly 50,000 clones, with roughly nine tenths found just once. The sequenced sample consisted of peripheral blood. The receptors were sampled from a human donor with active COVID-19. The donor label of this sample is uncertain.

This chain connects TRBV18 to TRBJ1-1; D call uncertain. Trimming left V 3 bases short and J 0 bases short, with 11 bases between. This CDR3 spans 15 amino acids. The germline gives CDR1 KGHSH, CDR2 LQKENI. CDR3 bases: TGTGCCAGCTCACCGGACTTGCCGGTGAACACTGAAGCTTTCTTT. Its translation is CASSPDLPVNTEAFF.

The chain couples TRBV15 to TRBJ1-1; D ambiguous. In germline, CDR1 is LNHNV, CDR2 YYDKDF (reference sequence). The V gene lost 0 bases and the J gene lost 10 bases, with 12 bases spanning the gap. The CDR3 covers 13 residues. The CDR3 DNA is TGTGCCACCAGCAGAGATTCTGAGGGTGTAGCTTTCTTT. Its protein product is CATSRDSEGVAFF.

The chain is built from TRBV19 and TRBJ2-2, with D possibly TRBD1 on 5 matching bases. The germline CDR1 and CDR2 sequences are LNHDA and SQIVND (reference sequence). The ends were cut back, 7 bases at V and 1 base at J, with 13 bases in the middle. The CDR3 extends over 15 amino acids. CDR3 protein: CASTPQGRNTGELFF. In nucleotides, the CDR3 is TGTGCCAGTACTCCTCAGGGCCGGAACACCGGGGAGCTGTTTTTT.

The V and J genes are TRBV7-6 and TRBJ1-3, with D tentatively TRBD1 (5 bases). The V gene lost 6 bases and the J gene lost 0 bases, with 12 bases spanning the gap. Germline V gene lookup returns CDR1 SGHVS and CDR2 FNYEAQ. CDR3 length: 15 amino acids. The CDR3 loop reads CASSSLDTSGNTIYF. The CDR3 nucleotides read TGTGCCAGCAGTTCCTTGGACACCTCTGGAAACACCATATATTTT.

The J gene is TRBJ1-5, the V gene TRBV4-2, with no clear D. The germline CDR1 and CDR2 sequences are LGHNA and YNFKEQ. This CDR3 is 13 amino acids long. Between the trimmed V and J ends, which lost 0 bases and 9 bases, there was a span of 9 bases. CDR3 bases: TGTGCCAGCAGCCAAGAGTTAAGAGCGCCCCAGCATTTT. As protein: CASSQELRAPQHF.

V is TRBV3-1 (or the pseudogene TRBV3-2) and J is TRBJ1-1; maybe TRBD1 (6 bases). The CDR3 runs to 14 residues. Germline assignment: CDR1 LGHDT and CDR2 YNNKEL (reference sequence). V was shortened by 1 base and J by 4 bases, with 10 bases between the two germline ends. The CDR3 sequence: CASSQVRGSTEAFF. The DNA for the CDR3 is TGTGCCAGCAGCCAAGTAAGGGGGAGCACTGAAGCTTTCTTT.

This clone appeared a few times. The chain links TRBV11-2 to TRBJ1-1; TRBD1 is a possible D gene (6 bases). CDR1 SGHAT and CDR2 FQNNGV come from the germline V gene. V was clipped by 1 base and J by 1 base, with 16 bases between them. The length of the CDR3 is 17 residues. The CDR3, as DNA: TGTGCCAGCAGCTTAGGACCGGGGGGCAGGGGGAACACTGAAGCTTTCTTT. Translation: CASSLGPGGRGNTEAFF.

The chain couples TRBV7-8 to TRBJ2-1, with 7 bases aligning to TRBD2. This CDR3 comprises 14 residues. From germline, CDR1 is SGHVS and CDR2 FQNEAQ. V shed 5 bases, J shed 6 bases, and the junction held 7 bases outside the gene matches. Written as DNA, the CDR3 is TGTGCCAGCAGCATCCAAGGACTAGTCAATGAGCAGTTCTTC. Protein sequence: CASSIQGLVNEQFF.

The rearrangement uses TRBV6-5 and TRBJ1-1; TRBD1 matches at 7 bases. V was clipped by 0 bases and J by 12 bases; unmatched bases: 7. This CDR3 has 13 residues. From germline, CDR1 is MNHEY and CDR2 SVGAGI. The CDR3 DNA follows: TGTGCCAGCAGTTACTCGACCAGGGGGACGACTTTCTTT. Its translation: CASSYSTRGTTFF.

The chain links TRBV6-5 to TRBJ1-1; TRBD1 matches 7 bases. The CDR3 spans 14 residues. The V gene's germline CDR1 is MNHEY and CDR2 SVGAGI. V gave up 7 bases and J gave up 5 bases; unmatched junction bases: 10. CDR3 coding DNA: TGTGCCAGCACCGCCCGGACAGGAGCAACTGAAGCTTTCTTT. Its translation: CASTARTGATEAFF.

The DNA for the CDR3 is TGTGCCAGCAGCCCTACCTTCAATCAGCCCCAGCATTTT. It encodes CASSPTFNQPQHF. The J gene is TRBJ1-5, the V gene TRBV12-3 or TRBV12-4; D call uncertain. This CDR3 region has 13 residues. V shed 6 bases and J shed 3 bases, with 9 bases lying between them.

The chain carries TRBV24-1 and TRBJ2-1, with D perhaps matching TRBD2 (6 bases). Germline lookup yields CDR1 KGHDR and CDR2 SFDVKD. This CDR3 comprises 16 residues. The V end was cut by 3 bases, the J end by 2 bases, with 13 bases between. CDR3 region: CATSDRTGGTYNEQFF. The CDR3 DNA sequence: TGTGCCACCAGTGATCGTACTGGAGGGACCTACAATGAGCAGTTCTTC.

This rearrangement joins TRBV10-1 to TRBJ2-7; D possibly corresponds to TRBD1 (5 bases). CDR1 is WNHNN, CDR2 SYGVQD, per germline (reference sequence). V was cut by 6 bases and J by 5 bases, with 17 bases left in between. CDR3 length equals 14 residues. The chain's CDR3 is CASSLTAMKNEQYF. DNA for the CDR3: TGCGCCAGCAGCCTGACAGCGATGAAAAACGAGCAGTACTTC.

CDR3 DNA sequence: TGTGCCAGCAGCTTAGTGGAGGCCTACGAGCAGTACTTC. It codes for CASSLVEAYEQYF. The rearrangement links TRBV7-2 to TRBJ2-7; tentative D call: TRBD2 (5 bases). CDR3 length: 13 residues. Germline V gives CDR1 SGHTA, CDR2 FQGNSA. Trimming removed 1 base at V and 2 bases at J, with 6 bases between.

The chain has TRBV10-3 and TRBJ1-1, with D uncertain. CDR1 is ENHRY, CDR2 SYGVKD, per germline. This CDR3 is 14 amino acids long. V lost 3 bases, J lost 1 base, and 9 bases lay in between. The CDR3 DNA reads TGTGCCATCAGTGATTTAGTTCGGAACACTGAAGCTTTCTTT. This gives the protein CAISDLVRNTEAFF.

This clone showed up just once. This chain's CDR3 is CASSDRLDTDTQYF. The CDR3 DNA is TGTGCCAGCAGCGACAGACTAGACACAGATACGCAGTATTTT. This chain links TRBV25-1 with TRBJ2-3, with a weak D call TRBD2 (6 bases). With 6 bases removed from V and 2 bases from J, the gap between germline ends came to 12 bases. This CDR3 is 14 amino acids long. The germline CDR1 and CDR2 sequences are MGHDK and SYGVNS.

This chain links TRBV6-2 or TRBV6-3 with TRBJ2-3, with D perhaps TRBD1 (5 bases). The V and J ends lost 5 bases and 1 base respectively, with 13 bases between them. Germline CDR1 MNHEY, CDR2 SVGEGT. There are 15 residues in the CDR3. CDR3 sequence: CASSAQGHRTDTQYF. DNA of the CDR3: TGTGCCAGCAGTGCCCAGGGTCATCGCACAGATACGCAGTATTTT.

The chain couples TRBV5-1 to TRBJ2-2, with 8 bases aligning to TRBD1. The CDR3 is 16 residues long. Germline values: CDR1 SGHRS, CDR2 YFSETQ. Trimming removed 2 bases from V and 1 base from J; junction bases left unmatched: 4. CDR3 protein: CASSLGQGLNTGELFF. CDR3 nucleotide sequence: TGCGCCAGCAGCTTAGGACAGGGACTGAACACCGGGGAGCTGTTTTTT.

The chain's CDR3 is CATIPQTGVSGYTF. Here the CDR3 DNA reads TGTGCCACCATTCCTCAGACAGGGGTAAGCGGCTACACCTTC. The chain combines TRBV15 with TRBJ1-2; 8 bases line up with TRBD1. The germline gives CDR1 LNHNV, CDR2 YYDKDF (reference sequence). Trimming at V came to 7 bases and at J to 8 bases, leaving 12 bases not matched to a gene. The CDR3 has 14 amino acids. The whole variable domain, remainder taken from reference TRBV15 and TRBJ1-2, is DAMVIQNPRYQVTQFGKPVTLSCSQTLNHNVMYWYQQKSSQAPKLLFHYYDKDFNNEADTPDNFQSRRPNTSFCFLDIRSPGLGDTAMYLCATIPQTGVSGYTFGSGTRLTVV.

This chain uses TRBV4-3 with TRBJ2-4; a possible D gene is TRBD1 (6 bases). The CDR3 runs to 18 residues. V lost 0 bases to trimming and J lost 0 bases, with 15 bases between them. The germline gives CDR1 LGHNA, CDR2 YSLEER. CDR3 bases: TGCGCCAGCAGCCAAGATCAGCAAGGGGGAGAAGCCAAAAACATTCAGTACTTC. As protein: CASSQDQQGGEAKNIQYF.

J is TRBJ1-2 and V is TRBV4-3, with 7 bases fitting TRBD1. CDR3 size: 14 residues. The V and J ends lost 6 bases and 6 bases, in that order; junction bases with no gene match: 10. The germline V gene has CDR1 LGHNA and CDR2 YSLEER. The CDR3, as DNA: TGCGCCAGCAGTCAAAACAGGGGCGTCAATGGCTACACCTTC. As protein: CASSQNRGVNGYTF.

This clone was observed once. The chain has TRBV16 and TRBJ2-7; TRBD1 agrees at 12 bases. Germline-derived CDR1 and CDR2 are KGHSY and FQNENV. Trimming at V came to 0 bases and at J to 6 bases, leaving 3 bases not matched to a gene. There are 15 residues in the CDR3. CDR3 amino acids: CASSQSGQGATEQYF. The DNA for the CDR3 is TGTGCCAGCAGCCAATCGGGACAGGGGGCTACCGAGCAGTACTTC.

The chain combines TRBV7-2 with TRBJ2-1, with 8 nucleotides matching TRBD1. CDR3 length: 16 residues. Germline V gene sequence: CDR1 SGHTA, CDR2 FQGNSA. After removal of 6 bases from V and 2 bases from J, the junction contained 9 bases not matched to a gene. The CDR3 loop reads CASSFQQGVAYNEQFF. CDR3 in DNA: TGTGCCAGCAGTTTCCAACAGGGGGTCGCCTACAATGAGCAGTTCTTC. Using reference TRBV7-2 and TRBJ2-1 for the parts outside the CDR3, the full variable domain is GAGVSQSPSNKVTEKGKDVELRCDPISGHTALYWYRQSLGQGLEFLIYFQGNSAPDKSGLPSDRFSAERTGGSVSTLTIQRTQQEDSAVYLCASSFQQGVAYNEQFFGPGTRLTVL.

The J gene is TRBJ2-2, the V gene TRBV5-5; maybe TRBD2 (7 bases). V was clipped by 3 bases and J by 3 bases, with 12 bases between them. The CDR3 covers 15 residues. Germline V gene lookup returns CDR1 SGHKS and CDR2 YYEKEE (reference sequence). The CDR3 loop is CASSSGGADTGELFF. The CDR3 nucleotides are TGTGCCAGCAGCTCTGGGGGGGCGGACACCGGGGAGCTGTTTTTT.

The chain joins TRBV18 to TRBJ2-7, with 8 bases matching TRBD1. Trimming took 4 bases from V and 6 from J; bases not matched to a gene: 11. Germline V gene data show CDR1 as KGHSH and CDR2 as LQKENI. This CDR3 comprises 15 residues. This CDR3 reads CASSRPDREKTEQYF. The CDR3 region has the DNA TGTGCCAGCTCACGTCCGGACAGGGAAAAAACCGAGCAGTACTTC.

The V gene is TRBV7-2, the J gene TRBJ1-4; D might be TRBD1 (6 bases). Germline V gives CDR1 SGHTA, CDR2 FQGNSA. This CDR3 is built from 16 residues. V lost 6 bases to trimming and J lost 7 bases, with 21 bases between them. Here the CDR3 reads CASSREGGVLGEKLFF. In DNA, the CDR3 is TGTGCCAGCAGTAGAGAGGGGGGGGTTCTAGGTGAAAAACTGTTTTTT.

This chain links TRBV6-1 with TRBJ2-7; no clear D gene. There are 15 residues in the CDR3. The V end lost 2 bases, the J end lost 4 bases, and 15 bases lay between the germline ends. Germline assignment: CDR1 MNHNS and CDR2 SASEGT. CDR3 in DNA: TGTGCCAGCAGTGAATCCTTGGGCTCTTCATACGAGCAGTACTTC. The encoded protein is CASSESLGSSYEQYF.

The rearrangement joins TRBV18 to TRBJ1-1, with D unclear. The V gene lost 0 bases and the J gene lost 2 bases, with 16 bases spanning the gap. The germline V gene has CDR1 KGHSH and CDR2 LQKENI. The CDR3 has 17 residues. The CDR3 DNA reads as TGTGCCAGCTCACCACCGATTCACGAGGGCGTTAACACTGAAGCTTTCTTT. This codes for CASSPPIHEGVNTEAFF.

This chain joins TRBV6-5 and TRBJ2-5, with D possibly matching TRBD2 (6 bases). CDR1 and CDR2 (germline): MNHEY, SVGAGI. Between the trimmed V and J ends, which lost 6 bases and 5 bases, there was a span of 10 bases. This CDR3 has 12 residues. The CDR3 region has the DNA TGTGCCAGCAGGGGGGGTGGGGAGACCCAGTACTTC. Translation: CASRGGGETQYF.

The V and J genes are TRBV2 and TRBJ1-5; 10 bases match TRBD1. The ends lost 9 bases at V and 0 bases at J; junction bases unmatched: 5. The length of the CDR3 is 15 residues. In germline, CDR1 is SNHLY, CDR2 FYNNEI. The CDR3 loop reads CASRTGGSSNQPQHF. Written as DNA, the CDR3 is TGTGCCAGTCGGACAGGGGGAAGTAGCAATCAGCCCCAGCATTTT.